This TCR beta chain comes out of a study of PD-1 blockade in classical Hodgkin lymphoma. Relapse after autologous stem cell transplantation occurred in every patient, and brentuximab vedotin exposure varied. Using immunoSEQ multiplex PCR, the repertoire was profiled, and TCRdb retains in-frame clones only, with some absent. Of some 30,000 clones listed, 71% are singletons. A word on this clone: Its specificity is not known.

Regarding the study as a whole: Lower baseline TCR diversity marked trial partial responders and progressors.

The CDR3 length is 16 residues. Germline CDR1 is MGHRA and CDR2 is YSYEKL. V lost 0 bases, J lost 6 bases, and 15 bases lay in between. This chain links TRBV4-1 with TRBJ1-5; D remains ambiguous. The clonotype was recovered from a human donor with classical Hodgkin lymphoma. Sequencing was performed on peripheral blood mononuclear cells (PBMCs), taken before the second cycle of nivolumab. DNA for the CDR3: TGCGCCAGCAGCCAAGATCAGTCGGGGTCGCGTCAGCCCCAGCATTTT. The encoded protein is CASSQDQSGSRQPQHF.